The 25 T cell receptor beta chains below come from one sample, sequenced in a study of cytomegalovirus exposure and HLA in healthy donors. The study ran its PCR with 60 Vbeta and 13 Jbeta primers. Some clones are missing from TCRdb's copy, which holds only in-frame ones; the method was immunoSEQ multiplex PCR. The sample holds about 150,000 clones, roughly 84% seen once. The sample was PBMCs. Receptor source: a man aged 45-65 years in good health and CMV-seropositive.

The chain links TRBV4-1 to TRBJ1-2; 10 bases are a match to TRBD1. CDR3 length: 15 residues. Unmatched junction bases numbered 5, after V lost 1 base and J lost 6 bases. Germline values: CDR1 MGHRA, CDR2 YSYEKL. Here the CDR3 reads CASSQGWTGGDGYTF. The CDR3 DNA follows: TGCGCCAGCAGCCAAGGCTGGACAGGGGGGGATGGCTACACCTTC.

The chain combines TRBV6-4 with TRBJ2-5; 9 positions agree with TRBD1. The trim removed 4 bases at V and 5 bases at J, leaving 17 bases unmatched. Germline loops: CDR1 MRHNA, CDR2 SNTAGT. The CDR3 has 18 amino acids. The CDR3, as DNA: TGTGCCAGCAGTGTAAACCTACTAAGGGGACAGGGAGGTGAGACCCAGTACTTC. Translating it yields CASSVNLLRGQGGETQYF.

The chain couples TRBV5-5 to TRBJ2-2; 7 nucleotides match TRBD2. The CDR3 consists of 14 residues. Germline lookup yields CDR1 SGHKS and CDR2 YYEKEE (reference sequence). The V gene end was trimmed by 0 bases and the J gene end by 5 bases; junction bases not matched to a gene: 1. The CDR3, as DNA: TGTGCCAGCAGCTTGGGACTAGCTACCGGGGAGCTGTTTTTT. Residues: CASSLGLATGELFF.

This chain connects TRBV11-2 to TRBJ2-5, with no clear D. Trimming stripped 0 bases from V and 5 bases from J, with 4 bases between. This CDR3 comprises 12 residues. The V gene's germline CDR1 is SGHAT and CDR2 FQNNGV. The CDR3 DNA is TGTGCCAGCAGCTTAGATGCGGAGACCCAGTACTTC. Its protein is CASSLDAETQYF.

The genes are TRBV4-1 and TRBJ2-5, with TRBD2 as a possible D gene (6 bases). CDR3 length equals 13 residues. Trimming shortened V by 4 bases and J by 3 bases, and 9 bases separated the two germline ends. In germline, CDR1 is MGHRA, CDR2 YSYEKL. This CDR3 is CASSPGTEETQYF. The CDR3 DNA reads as TGCGCCAGCAGCCCCGGGACTGAAGAGACCCAGTACTTC.

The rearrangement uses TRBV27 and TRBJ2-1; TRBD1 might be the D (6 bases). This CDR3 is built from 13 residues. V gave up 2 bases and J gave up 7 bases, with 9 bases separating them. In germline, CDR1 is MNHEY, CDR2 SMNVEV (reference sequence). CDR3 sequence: CASSLGTPNEQFF. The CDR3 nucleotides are TGTGCCAGCAGTTTAGGGACACCGAATGAGCAGTTCTTC.

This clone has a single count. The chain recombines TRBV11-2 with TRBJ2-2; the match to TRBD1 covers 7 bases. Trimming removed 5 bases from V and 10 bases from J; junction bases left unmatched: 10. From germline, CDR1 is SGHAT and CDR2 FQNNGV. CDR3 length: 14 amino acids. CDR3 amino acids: CASSPWTGREELFF. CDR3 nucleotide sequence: TGTGCCAGCAGCCCTTGGACAGGCCGAGAGGAGCTGTTTTTT.

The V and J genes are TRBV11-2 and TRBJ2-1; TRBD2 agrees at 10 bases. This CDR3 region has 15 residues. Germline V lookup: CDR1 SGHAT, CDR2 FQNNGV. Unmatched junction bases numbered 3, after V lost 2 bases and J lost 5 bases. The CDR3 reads CASSLSLAGDNEQFF. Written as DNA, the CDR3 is TGTGCCAGCAGCTTAAGCCTAGCGGGGGACAATGAGCAGTTCTTC.

This chain's CDR3 is CASSLQGAVAGEKLFF. CDR3 nucleotides: TGTGCCAGCAGCCTACAGGGTGCTGTAGCAGGTGAAAAACTGTTTTTT. The V and J genes are TRBV7-9 and TRBJ1-4, with D possibly matching TRBD1 (6 bases). Germline V gene sequence: CDR1 SEHNR, CDR2 FQNEAQ (reference sequence). The CDR3 loop spans 16 amino acids. Deletions cut 5 bases from V and 7 bases from J, with 20 bases between.

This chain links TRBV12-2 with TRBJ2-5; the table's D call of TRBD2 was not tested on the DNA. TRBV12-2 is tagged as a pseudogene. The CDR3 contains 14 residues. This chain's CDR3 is CASRRDISGETQYF. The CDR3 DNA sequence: TGTGCAAGTCGCCGAGACATTAGCGGAGAGACCCAGTACTTC.

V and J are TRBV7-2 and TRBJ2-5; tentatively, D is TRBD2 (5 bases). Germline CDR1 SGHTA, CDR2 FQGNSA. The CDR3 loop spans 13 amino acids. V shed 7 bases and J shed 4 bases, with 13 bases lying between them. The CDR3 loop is CASTIAFRETQYF. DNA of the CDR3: TGTGCCAGCACCATAGCGTTCCGAGAGACCCAGTACTTC.

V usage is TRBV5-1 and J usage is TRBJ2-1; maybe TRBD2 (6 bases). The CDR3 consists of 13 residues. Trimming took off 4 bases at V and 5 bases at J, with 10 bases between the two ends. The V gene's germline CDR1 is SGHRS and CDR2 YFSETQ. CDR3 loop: CASSQGLDNEQFF. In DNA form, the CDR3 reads TGCGCCAGCAGCCAGGGACTTGACAATGAGCAGTTCTTC.

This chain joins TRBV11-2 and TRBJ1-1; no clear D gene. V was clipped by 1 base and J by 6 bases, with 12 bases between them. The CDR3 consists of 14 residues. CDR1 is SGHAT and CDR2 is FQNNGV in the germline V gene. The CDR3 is CASSLAAGWAEAFF. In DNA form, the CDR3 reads TGTGCCAGCAGCTTAGCGGCAGGCTGGGCTGAAGCTTTCTTT.

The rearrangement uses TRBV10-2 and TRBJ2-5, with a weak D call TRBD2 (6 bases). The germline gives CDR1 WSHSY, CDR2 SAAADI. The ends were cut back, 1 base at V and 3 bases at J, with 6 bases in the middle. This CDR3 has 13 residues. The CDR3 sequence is CASSEWREETQYF. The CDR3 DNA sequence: TGCGCCAGCAGTGAGTGGAGGGAAGAGACCCAGTACTTC.

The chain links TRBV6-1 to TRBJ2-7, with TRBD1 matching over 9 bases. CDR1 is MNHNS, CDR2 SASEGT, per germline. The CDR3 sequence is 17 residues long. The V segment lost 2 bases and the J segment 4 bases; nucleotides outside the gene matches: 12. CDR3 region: CASSERGWGTGLYEQYV. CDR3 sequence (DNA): TGTGCCAGCAGTGAAAGGGGATGGGGGACAGGGTTGTACGAGCAGTACGTC.

CDR3 loop: CASSVHSGGGYNEQFF. In DNA form, the CDR3 reads TGTGCCAGCAGCGTCCATAGCGGGGGGGGTTACAATGAGCAGTTCTTC. This chain links TRBV9 with TRBJ2-1, with 11 bases aligning to TRBD2. V was clipped by 2 bases and J by 4 bases; unmatched bases: 5. The germline V gene has CDR1 SGDLS and CDR2 YYNGEE. This CDR3 region has 16 residues.

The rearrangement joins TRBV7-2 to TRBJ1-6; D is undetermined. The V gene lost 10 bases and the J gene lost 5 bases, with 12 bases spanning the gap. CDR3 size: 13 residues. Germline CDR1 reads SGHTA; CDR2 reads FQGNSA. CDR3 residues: CAISGENNSPLHF. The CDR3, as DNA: TGTGCCATTTCCGGGGAAAATAATTCACCCCTCCACTTT.

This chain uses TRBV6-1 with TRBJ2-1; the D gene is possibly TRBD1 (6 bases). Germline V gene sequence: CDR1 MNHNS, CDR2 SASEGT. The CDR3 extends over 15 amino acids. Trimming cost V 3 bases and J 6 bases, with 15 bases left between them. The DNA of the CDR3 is TGTGCCAGCAGTGAGATGGGGTCAGGGGCCAATGAGCAGTTCTTC. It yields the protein CASSEMGSGANEQFF.

This CDR3 is CAIKAGDSNQPQHF. Here the CDR3 DNA reads TGTGCCATCAAGGCGGGGGATAGCAATCAGCCCCAGCATTTT. The rearrangement links TRBV10-3 to TRBJ1-5, with a weak D call TRBD1 (5 bases). The germline V gene has CDR1 ENHRY and CDR2 SYGVKD. The CDR3 is made up of 14 amino acids. Between the trimmed V and J ends, which lost 7 bases and 0 bases, there was a span of 10 bases.

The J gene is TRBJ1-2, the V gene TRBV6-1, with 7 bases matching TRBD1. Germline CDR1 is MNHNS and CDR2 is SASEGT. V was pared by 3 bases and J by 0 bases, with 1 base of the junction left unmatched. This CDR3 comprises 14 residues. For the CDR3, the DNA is TGTGCCAGCAGTGAGGGACAGTCTAACTATGGCTACACCTTC. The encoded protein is CASSEGQSNYGYTF.

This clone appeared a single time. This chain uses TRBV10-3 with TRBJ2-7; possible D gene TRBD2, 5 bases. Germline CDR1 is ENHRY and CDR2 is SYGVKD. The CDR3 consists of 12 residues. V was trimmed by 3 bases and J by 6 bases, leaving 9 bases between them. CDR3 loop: CAISEYEGEQYF. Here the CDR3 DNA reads TGTGCCATCAGTGAATATGAGGGCGAGCAGTACTTC.

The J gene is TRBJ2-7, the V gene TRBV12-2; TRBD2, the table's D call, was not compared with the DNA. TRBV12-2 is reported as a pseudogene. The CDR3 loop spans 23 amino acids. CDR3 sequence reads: CASRREHCSFSSGRVPLTYEQYV. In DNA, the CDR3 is TGTGCAAGTCGCCGTGAACACTGCAGCTTTTCTAGCGGGAGGGTACCCTTAACCTACGAGCAGTACGTC.

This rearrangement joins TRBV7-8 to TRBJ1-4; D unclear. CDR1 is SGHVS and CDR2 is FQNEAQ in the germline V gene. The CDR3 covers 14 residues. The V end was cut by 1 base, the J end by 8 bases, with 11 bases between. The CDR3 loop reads CASSLDDYQEKLFF. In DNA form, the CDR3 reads TGTGCCAGCAGCTTAGATGATTATCAGGAAAAACTGTTTTTT.

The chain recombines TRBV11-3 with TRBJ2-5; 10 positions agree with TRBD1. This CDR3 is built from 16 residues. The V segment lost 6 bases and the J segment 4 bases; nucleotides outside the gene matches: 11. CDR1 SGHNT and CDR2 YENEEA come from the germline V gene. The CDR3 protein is CASRRTGTGVSETQYF. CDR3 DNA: TGTGCCAGCAGAAGGACCGGGACAGGGGTTTCAGAGACCCAGTACTTC.

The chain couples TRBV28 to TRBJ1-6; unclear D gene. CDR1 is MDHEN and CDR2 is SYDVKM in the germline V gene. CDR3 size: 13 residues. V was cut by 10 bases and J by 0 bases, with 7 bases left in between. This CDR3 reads CATLSSYNSPLHF. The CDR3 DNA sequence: TGTGCCACCTTGAGCTCCTATAATTCACCCCTCCACTTT. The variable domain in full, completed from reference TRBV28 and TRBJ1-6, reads DVKVTQSSRYLVKRTGEKVFLECVQDMDHENMFWYRQDPGLGLRLIYFSYDVKMKEKGDIPEGYSVSREKKERFSLILESASTNQTSMYLCATLSSYNSPLHFGNGTRLTVT.